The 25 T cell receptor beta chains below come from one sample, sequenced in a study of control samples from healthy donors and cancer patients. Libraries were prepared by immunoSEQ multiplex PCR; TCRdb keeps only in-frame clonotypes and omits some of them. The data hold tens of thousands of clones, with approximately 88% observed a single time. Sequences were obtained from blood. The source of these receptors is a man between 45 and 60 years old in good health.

The CDR3 loop reads CASSLGQGQGKLFF. In DNA form, the CDR3 reads TGTGCCAGCAGTTTAGGACAGGGTCAAGGAAAACTGTTTTTT. V and J are TRBV28 and TRBJ1-4; 8 positions match TRBD1. The V segment lost 2 bases and the J segment 10 bases; nucleotides outside the gene matches: 6. Germline-derived CDR1 and CDR2 are MDHEN and SYDVKM. CDR3 size: 14 residues.

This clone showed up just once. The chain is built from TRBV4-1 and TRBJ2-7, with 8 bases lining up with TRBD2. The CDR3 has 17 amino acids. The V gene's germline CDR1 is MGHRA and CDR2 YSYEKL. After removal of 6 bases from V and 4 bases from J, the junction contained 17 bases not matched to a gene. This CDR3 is CASSQTPRSGTSYEQYF. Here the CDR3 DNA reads TGCGCCAGCAGTCAAACCCCCCGGTCAGGGACTAGTTACGAGCAGTACTTC.

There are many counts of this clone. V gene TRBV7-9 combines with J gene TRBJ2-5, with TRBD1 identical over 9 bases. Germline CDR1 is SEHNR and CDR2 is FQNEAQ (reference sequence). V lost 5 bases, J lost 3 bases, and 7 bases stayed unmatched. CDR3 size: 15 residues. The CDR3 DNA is TGTGCCAGCAGCGCTCAGGGACAGGGAGAAGAGACCCAGTACTTC. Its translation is CASSAQGQGEETQYF.

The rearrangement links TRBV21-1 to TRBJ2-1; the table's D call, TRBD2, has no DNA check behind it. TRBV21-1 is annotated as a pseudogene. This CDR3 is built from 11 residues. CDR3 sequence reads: CASLQTSLKFF. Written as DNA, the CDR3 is TGTGCCAGCCTCCAAACTAGTTTGAAGTTCTTC.

CDR3 region: CSVAARGGTGELFF. The CDR3 region has the DNA TGCAGCGTTGCGGCGAGGGGGGGGACCGGGGAGCTGTTTTTT. The V gene is TRBV29-1, the J gene TRBJ2-2, with D perhaps matching TRBD2 (7 bases). The CDR3 spans 14 residues. Germline CDR1 SQVTM, CDR2 ANQGSEA. V gave up 4 bases and J gave up 5 bases, with 14 bases separating them.

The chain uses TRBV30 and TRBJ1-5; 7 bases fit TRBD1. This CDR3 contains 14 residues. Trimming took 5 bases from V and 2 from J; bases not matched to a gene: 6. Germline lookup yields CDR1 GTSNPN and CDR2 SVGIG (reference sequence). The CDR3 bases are TGTGCCTGGGGACCAGACAGGGGCAATCAGCCCCAGCATTTT. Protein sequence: CAWGPDRGNQPQHF. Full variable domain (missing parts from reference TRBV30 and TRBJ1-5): SQTIHQWPATLVQPVGSPLSLECTVEGTSNPNLYWYRQAAGRGLQLLFYSVGIGQISSEVPQNLSASRPQDRQFILSSKKLLLSDSGFYLCAWGPDRGNQPQHFGDGTRLSIL.

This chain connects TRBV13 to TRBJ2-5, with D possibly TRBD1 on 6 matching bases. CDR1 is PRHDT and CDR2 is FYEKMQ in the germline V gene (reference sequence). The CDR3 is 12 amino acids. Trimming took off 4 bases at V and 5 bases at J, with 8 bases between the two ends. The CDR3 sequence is CASSSGAETQYF. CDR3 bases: TGTGCCAGCAGCTCAGGGGCGGAGACCCAGTACTTC.

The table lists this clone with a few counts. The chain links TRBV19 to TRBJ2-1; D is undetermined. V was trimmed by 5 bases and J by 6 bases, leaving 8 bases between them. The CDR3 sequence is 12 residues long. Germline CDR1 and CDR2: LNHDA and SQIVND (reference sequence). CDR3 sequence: CASSVRPNEQFF. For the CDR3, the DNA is TGTGCCAGTAGTGTCCGACCCAATGAGCAGTTCTTC. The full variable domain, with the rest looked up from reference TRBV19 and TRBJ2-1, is DGGITQSPKYLFRKEGQNVTLSCEQNLNHDAMYWYRQDPGQGLRLIYYSQIVNDFQKGDIAEGYSVSREKKESFPLTVTSAQKNPTAFYLCASSVRPNEQFFGPGTRLTVL.

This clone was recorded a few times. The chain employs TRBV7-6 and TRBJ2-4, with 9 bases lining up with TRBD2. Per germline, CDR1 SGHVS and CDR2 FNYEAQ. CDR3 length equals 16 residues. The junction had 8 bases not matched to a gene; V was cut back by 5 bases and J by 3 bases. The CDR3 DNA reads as TGTGCCAGCAGCCCTACTAGCGGGTTCATCAAAAACATTCAGTACTTC. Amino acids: CASSPTSGFIKNIQYF.

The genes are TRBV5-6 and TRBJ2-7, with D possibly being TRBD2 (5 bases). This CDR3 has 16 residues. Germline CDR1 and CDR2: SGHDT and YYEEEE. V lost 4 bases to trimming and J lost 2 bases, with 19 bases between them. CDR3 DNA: TGTGCCAGCAGCCTCTTCTATACGCGGGCTACCTACGAGCAGTACTTC. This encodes CASSLFYTRATYEQYF.

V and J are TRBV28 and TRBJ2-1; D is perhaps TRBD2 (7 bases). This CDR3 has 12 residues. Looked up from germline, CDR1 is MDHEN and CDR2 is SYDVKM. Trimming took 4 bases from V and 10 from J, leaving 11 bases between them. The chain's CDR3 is CASSWGGKEQFF. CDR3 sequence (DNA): TGTGCCAGCAGTTGGGGGGGCAAGGAGCAGTTCTTC.

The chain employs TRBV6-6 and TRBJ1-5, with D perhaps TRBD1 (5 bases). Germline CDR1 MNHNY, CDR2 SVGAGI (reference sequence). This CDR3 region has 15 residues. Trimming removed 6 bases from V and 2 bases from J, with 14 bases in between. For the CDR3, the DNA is TGTGCCAGCAGCCAACCTGAGACAGGCAATCAGCCCCAGCATTTT. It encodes CASSQPETGNQPQHF.

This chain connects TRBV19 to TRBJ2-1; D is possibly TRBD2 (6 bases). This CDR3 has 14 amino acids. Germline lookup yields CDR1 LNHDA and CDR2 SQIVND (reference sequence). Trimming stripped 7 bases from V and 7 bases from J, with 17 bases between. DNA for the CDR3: TGTGCCAGTAACGGCGCTAGCGAAGTAAATGAGCAGTTCTTC. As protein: CASNGASEVNEQFF.

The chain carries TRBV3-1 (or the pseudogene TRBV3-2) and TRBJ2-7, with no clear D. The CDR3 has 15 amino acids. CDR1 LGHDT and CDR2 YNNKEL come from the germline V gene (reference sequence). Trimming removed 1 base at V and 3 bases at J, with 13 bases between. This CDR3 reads CASSQGPRRYYEQYF. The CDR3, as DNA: TGTGCCAGCAGCCAAGGTCCCAGACGGTACTACGAGCAGTACTTC.

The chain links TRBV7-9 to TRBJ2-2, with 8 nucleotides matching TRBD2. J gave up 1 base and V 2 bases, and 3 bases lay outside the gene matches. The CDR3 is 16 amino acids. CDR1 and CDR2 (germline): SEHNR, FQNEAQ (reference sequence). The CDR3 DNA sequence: TGTGCCAGCAGCTTATCCCTAGCGGGGAACACCGGGGAGCTGTTTTTT. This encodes CASSLSLAGNTGELFF.

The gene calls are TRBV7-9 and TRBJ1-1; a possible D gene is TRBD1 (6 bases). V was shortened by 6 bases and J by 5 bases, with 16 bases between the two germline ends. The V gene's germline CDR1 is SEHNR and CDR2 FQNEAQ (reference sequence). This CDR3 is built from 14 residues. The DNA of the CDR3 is TGTGCCAGCAGTTTACAGGGACGGGAGACTGAAGCTTTCTTT. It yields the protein CASSLQGRETEAFF. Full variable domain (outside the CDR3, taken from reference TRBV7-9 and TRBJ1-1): DTGVSQNPRHKITKRGQNVTFRCDPISEHNRLYWYRQTLGQGPEFLTYFQNEAQLEKSRLLSDRFSAERPKGSFSTLEIQRTEQGDSAMYLCASSLQGRETEAFFGQGTRLTVV.

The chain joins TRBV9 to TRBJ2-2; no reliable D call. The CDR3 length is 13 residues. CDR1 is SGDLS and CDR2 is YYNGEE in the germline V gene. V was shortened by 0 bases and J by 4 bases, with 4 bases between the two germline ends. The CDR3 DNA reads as TGTGCCAGCAGCGTAGGGGGCACCGGGGAGCTGTTTTTT. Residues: CASSVGGTGELFF.

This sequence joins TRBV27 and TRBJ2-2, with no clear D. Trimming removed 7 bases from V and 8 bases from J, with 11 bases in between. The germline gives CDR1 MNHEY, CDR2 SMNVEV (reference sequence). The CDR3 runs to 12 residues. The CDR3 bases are TGTGCCAGCATTGGGTTTGGGGGGGAGCTGTTTTTT. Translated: CASIGFGGELFF.

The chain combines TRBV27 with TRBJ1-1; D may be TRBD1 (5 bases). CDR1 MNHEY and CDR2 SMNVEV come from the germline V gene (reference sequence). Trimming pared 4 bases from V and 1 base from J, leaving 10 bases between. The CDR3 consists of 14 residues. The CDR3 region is CASSYETGNTEAFF. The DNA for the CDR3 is TGTGCCAGCAGTTACGAAACAGGGAACACTGAAGCTTTCTTT.

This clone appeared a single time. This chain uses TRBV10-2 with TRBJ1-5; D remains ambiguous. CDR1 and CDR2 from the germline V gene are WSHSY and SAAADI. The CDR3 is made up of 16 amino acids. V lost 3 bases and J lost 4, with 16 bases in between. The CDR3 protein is CASSDTGGVANQPQHF. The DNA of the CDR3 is TGCGCCAGCAGTGACACCGGTGGAGTCGCGAATCAGCCCCAGCATTTT.

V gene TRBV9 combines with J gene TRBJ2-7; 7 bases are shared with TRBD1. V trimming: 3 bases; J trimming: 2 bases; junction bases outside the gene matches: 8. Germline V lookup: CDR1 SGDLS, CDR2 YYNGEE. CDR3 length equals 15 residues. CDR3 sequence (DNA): TGTGCCAGCAGCGAGGACGACAGGGCGGCCTACGAGCAGTACTTC. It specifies CASSEDDRAAYEQYF.

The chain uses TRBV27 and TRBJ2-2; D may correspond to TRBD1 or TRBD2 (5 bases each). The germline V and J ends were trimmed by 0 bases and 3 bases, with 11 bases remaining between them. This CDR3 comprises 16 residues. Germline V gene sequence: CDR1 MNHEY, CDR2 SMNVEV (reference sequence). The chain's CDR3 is CASSLSVGPDTGELFF. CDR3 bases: TGTGCCAGCAGTTTATCGGTGGGACCAGACACCGGGGAGCTGTTTTTT.

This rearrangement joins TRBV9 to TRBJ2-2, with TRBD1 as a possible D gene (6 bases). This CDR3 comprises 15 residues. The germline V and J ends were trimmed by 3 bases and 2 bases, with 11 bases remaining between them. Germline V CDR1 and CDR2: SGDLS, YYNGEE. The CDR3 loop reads CASSALGQNTGELFF. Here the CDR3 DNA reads TGTGCCAGCAGCGCCTTGGGACAAAACACCGGGGAGCTGTTTTTT.

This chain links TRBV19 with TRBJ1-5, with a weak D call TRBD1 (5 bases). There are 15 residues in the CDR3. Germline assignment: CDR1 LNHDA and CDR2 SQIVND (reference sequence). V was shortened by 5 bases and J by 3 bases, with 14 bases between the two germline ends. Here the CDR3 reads CASSFLDMSNQPQHF. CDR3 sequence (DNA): TGTGCCAGTAGTTTTCTGGACATGTCCAATCAGCCCCAGCATTTT.

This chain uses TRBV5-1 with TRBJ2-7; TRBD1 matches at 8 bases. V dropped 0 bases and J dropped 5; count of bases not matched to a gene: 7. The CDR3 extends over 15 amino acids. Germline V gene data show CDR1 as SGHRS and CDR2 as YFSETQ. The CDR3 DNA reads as TGCGCCAGCAGCTTGGTACAGGGGGTTTACCACGAGCAGTACTTC. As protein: CASSLVQGVYHEQYF. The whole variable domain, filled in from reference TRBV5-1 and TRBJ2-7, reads KAGVTQTPRYLIKTRGQQVTLSCSPISGHRSVSWYQQTPGQGLQFLFEYFSETQRNKGNFPGRFSGRQFSNSRSEMNVSTLELGDSALYLCASSLVQGVYHEQYFGPGTRLTVT.